These T cell receptor beta chains were read from a single sample in a study of PD-1 blockade in classical Hodgkin lymphoma. The method was immunoSEQ multiplex PCR; TCRdb's version includes in-frame clones alone and lacks a portion of them. The sample lists 12,000 or so clones; around 83% were seen once. The sequences come from CD8+ T cells from blood, collected before the fourth cycle of nivolumab. The source of these receptors is a human donor with classical Hodgkin lymphoma. The donor label of this sample is uncertain. CDR3s include the opening cysteine and the closing phenylalanine or tryptophan. A D gene is named only where the DNA matches it firmly. For some rows the clone size is stated as once, few or many, or as a class when expanded; others skip it.

V gene	J gene	clone size	D gene	CDR3 DNA	CDR3 protein
TRBV5-6	TRBJ2-1	.	.	TGTGCCAGCAGCGTAGAGGGCCGAGGCTCCAATGAGCAGTTCTTC	CASSVEGRGSNEQFF
TRBV4-3	TRBJ2-2	.	.	TGCGCCAGCAGCCAAGATCTTGGGGACACCGGGGAGCTGTTTTTT	CASSQDLGDTGELFF
TRBV5-4	TRBJ2-3	few	.	TGTGCCAGCAGCTTGCGCAGAACAGATACGCAGTATTTT	CASSLRRTDTQYF
TRBV30	TRBJ1-2	.	.	TGTGCCTGGAGTTACGGGGCTAACTATGGCTACACCTTC	CAWSYGANYGYTF
TRBV9	TRBJ1-1	.	TRBD1	TGTGCCAGCAGCGTAGCGGGTACAGGGGAGACTGAAGCTTTCTTT	CASSVAGTGETEAFF
TRBV30	TRBJ1-1	.	TRBD1	TGTGCCTGGAGTGCTATTGGGACAGGGAAACCTGAAGCTTTCTTT	CAWSAIGTGKPEAFF
TRBV9	TRBJ2-5	.	.	TGTGCCAGCAGCGACCGGTGGGGTCAAGAGACCCAGTACTTC	CASSDRWGQETQYF
TRBV19	TRBJ1-1	.	.	TGTGCCAGTAGTAGGGGGGGGCCTGGGAACACTGAAGCTTTCTTT	CASSRGGPGNTEAFF
TRBV10-1	TRBJ2-2	.	.	TGCGCCAGCAGTGTAGAGAGGGGTGGAGGCACCGGGGAGCTGTTTTTT	CASSVERGGGTGELFF
TRBV27	TRBJ2-7	.	.	TGTGCCAGCAGTTTATCTCCAGGGCCCTACGAGCAGTACTTC	CASSLSPGPYEQYF
TRBV30	TRBJ2-3	.	TRBD2	TGTGCCTGGAGTGTTAAGACCAACTCGGGACTGGCGGGAGGTCCAAGCGGTACGCGGTATTTT	CAWSVKTNSGLAGGPSGTRYF
TRBV6-5	TRBJ2-7	.	.	TGTGCCAGCAGTTACCCAGGACAAGCCGCGCAGTACTTC	CASSYPGQAAQYF
TRBV6-1	TRBJ1-1	.	.	TGTGCCCTGAGGGGAAACATGAACACTGAAGCTTTCTTT	CALRGNMNTEAFF
TRBV7-9	TRBJ2-7	.	.	TGTGCCAGCAGCTTAGCTTTAGCGGTCTACTCCTACGAGCAGTACTTC	CASSLALAVYSYEQYF
TRBV10-3	TRBJ1-1	few	.	TGTGCCATCGGATATACCCTGGCAGCTGAAGCTTTCTTT	CAIGYTLAAEAFF
TRBV19	TRBJ2-1	.	.	TGTGCCAGTAGAGGCCTAGTCTCCTACAATGAGCAGTTCTTC	CASRGLVSYNEQFF
TRBV7-7	TRBJ2-3	.	.	TGTGCTAGCAGCTTAATGATAGCGGAGGGAACTAGCACAGATACGCAGTATTTT	CASSLMIAEGTSTDTQYF
TRBV23-1	TRBJ2-1	.	.	TGCGCCAGCAGTCAATCGGACCCCGAGGACCCCTACAATGAGCAGTTCTTC	CASSQSDPEDPYNEQFF
TRBV11-2	TRBJ2-3	.	TRBD2	TGTGCCAGCAGCCCAAAGACTAGCTGGGGCACAGATACGCAGTATTTT	CASSPKTSWGTDTQYF
TRBV2	TRBJ1-3	.	TRBD1	TGTGCCAGCAGTGTTGAGAGGGGGCAGGCCGCAACCTTCTCTGGAAACACCATATATTTT	CASSVERGQAATFSGNTIYF
TRBV6-5	TRBJ2-7	.	TRBD1	TGTGCCAGCAGTTACTCACCGACAGGGGGCTCCTACGAGCAGTACTTC	CASSYSPTGGSYEQYF
TRBV19	TRBJ1-5	.	.	TGTGCCAGTAGTATCACTGCTTATAGCAATCAGCCCCAGCATTTT	CASSITAYSNQPQHF
TRBV28	TRBJ1-1	few	.	TGTGCCAGCAGTGGGAGTTCGTACACGGGTGCTTTCTTT	CASSGSSYTGAFF
TRBV15	TRBJ2-7	.	.	TGTGCCACCAGCAGAGATCGAGAATCTCCATCCTACGAGCAGTACTTC	CATSRDRESPSYEQYF
TRBV5-8	TRBJ2-5	.	TRBD1	TGTGCCAGCAGCTCGGGGACAGGGACCCTCGGGGAGACCCAGTACTTC	CASSSGTGTLGETQYF
TRBV18	TRBJ2-1	.	.	TGTGCCAGCTCATCAGACTCCTACAATGAGCAGTTCTTC	CASSSDSYNEQFF
TRBV7-2	TRBJ2-3	once	.	TGTGCCAGCACCCCGATGTATCCAGCCTCTCGCGCAGATACGCAGTATTTT	CASTPMYPASRADTQYF
TRBV4-1	TRBJ2-1	.	.	TGCGCCAGCAGCCAAGCATCATACGGTGAGCAGTTCTTC	CASSQASYGEQFF
TRBV7-6	TRBJ1-2	.	.	TGTGCCAGCAGCCAGGAAGTATCATATGGCTACACCTTC	CASSQEVSYGYTF
TRBV30	TRBJ2-5	.	.	TGTGCCTGGACGGAGGGGGGGCTCCAAGAGACCCAGTACTTC	CAWTEGGLQETQYF
TRBV13	TRBJ2-5	.	TRBD1	TGTGCCAGCAGCCTCCTAGGGGCGACAGGGCAAGAGACCCAGTACTTC	CASSLLGATGQETQYF
TRBV6-5	TRBJ2-5	.	TRBD2	TGTGCCAGCAGTCGGCTAGCGGGAACCGAAGAGACCCAGTACTTC	CASSRLAGTEETQYF
TRBV19	TRBJ2-7	.	TRBD1	TGTGCCACCCAGAAAACAGGGGGAATCTACGAGCAGTACTTC	CATQKTGGIYEQYF
TRBV4-1	TRBJ1-2	.	.	TGCGCCAGCAGCCCAAGTCGGGGGCGCCCCGATGGCTACACCTTC	CASSPSRGRPDGYTF
TRBV7-9	TRBJ2-5	.	TRBD1	TGTGCCAGCAGCAAGACAGGGGCGATAGAAGAGACCCAGTACTTC	CASSKTGAIEETQYF
TRBV9	TRBJ2-2	.	.	TGTGCCAGCAGCACCCTTACCGGGGAGCTGTTTTTT	CASSTLTGELFF
TRBV15	TRBJ2-1	.	TRBD2	TGTGCCACCAGCAGAGACCACCTAGCGGGAGGGCCTTATTCCTACAATGAGCAGTTCTTC	CATSRDHLAGGPYSYNEQFF
TRBV4-2	TRBJ2-3	.	.	TGTGCCAGCAGCCAAGAAGACGGTAGCGTAGTCGATACGCAGTATTTT	CASSQEDGSVVDTQYF